This TCR beta chain was sequenced for a study of CXCR3-negative and CXCR3-positive naive CD8 T cells. In germline, CDR1 is MGHRA, CDR2 YSYEKL. The CDR3 covers 15 residues. UMI-tagged TRB cDNA libraries were built via 5' RACE. Each CDR3 protein gets one entry in TCRdb, which reprocessed the 5' RACE reads and gives no DNA. This sample's table reports 50,000 to 60,000 distinct CDR3 sequences. In the case of this clonotype: Its antigen is unidentified.

Broader study findings: A higher hydrophobicity marked the TRB CDR3s of CXCR3-positive naive cells versus CXCR3-negative naive cells. TCR strength was inferred from TRB CDR3 properties, while surface CD5 was comparable between naive subsets. CXCR3 expression dropped partially after cryopreservation, and most assays relied on fresh PBMCs.

This receptor was taken from a human donor in good health. Some clones in this sample may be carry-over from other donors' samples. Sequences were obtained from naive CXCR3- CD8+ T cells from blood. Subset given: CD45RO-CCR7+CD27+CD95- naive CD8+ T cells lacking CXCR3 (TNR3-). This chain connects TRBV4-1 to TRBJ1-1; TCRdb's D gene call, TRBD1, goes unchecked for lack of DNA. The CDR3 is CASSMLQGLNTEAFF.